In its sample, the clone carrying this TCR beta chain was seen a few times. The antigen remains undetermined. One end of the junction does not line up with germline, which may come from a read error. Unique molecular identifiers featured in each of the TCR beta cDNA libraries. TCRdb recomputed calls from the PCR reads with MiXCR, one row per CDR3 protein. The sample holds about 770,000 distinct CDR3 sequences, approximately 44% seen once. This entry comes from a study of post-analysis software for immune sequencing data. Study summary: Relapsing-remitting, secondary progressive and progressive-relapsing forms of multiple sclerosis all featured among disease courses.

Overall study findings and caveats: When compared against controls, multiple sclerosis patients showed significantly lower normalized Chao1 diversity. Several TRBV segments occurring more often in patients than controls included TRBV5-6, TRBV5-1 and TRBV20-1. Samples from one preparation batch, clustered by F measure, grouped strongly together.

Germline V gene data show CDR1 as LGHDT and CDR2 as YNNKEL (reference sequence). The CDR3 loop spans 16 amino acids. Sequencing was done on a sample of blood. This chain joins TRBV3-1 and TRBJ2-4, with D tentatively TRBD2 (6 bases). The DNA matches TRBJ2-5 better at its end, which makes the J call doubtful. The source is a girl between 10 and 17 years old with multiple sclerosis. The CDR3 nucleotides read TGTGCCAGTAGCCAGGGACTCGCACATCGGCAAGAGACCCAGTACTTC. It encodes CASSQGLAHRQETQYF.